The present TCR beta chain was sequenced within a study of blood T cell repertoires in COVID-19 (dated by TCRdb to 2020 to 2022). For the study in its entirety: The collaborator samples originated in the United States, Italy and Spain and spanned the acute and convalescent phases of COVID-19. The dataset comprised deeply sampled blood TCRbeta repertoires from subjects exposed to, actively infected with, or recovered from COVID-19. A de-identified subject ID, COVID-19 status, age in years and sex were almost always included in the sample metadata. HLA class I and class II types, where available, came from metadata supplied by the sample provider rather than from assay-based typing. The prospective study material was composed of cDNA or gDNA derived from T cells, B-cell-depleted T cells, or PBMCs. The repertoires were released in a freely available public database meant as a resource for research on the immune response to SARS-CoV-2. Samples came from the ongoing ImmuneRACE study (first 160 participants) plus 1,254 subjects from 6 global collaborators.

TCRbeta CDR3 regions were amplified from genomic DNA using the immunoSEQ Assay, a bias-controlled multiplex PCR. Turning to the authors' computational methods: The number of nucleated cells in each sample was estimated by amplification of reference gene primers within the assay. Sequence reads were collapsed and filtered to measure the absolute abundance of every unique TCRbeta CDR3 rearrangement. For each sample, productive Simpson clonality was calculated as the square root of Simpson's diversity index across productive rearrangements. As stored in TCRdb, this immuneACCESS dataset retains in-frame rearrangements with V and J assigned. A fraction of the clones does not appear; measured against another copy, unresolved V genes explain less than half of the discrepancy, and the remainder lacks a known reason. From that table come the V and J calls and clone size; the DNA was used to work out D and trimming. In all, the sample holds some 250,000 clones, and approximately 80% of those were seen once. The top ten clones comprise over 8% of the sample.

Note on this clone: Its antigen has not been determined. Base qualities are not provided; no much larger clone lies one nucleotide away.

Here V drops 6 bases and J drops 4 bases, and the junction holds 7 bases not matched to any gene. For CDR1 and CDR2, the germline V gene lists MDHEN and SYDVKM. Including cysteine and phenylalanine, the CDR3 has 15 amino acids. Kept here is only the CDR3 DNA, which spans 45 bases and is read in frame from base 1. The research as a whole found: The quantity of clinical and demographic metadata differed by source and by participant and was supplied without curation.

Whole blood was collected in K2EDTA tubes by collaborating institutions according to the institutions' own protocols. For TCRbeta analysis, collaborators shipped samples as frozen whole blood, isolated PBMCs, or DNA extracted from either of those sample types. This sequence uses TRBV28 and TRBJ2-1, with 9 bases matching TRBD2. The receptor's source is a woman aged 80 or older with acute or convalescent COVID-19. What was sequenced was peripheral blood. CDR3 protein: CASSFNSGGYNEQFF. The nucleotide sequence is TGTGCCAGCAGCTTTAATAGCGGGGGTTACAATGAGCAGTTCTTC.